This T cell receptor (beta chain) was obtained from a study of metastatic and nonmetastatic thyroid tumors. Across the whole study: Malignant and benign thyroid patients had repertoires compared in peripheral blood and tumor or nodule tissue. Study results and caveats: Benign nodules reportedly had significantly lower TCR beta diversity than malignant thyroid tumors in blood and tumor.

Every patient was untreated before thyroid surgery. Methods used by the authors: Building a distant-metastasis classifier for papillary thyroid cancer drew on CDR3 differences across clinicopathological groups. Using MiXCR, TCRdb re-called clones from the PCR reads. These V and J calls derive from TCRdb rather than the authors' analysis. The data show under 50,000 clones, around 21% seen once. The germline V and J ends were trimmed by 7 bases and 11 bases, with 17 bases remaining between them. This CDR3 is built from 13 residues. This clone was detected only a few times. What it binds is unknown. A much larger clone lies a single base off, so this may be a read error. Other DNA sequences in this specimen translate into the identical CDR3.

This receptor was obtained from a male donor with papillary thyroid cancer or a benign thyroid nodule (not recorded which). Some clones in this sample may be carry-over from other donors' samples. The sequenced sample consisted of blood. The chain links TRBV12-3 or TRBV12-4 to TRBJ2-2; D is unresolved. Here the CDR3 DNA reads TGTGCCAGCATCCTGGTAGGCCACGGCGAGCTGTTTTTT. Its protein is CASILVGHGELFF.